The sequence of this T cell receptor (beta chain) was determined in a study of persistence of HIV-infected CD4 T cells. Turning to the study itself: Suppressive ART had lasted a median of roughly eight years.

Overlapping HIV-1 Gag 15-mer peptides at 1 ug per peptide per mL were used. Responding CD4+ T cells were sorted by upregulation of both CD40 ligand and CD69. Anti-CD28/CD49d costimulation, CD40-blocking antibody and enfuvirtide were given to CD8-depleted PBMCs for 15 to 20 hours. Concerning this clone itself: The target antigen is unknown.

CDR1 SNHLY and CDR2 FYNNEI come from the germline V gene. CDR3 length equals 15 residues. V lost 8 bases to trimming and J lost 3 bases, with 19 bases between them. The immunoSEQ assay was version 4, run in survey mode. Data came from immunoSEQ multiplex PCR; TCRdb stores just in-frame clones and leaves some out. The sample contains around 24,000 clones, around two thirds of which appear only once. The chain joins TRBV2 to TRBJ2-5; tentatively, D is TRBD1 or TRBD2 (6 bases each). The sequence derives from an adult man with HIV who was CMV-seropositive. Source: CD4+ T cells sorted from PBMCs after approximately 19-hour stimulation, taken from a patient who received antiretroviral therapy. CDR3 residues: CASSRLSRGEETQYF. CDR3 bases: TGTGCCAGCTCCCGGTTGTCGAGGGGGGAAGAGACCCAGTACTTC.